This T cell receptor beta chain was sequenced during a study of molecular identifiers for immune sequencing clone quantification. The CDR3 runs 16 residues. CDR1 and CDR2 from the germline V gene are MDHEN and SYDVKM. With V trimmed by 5 bases and J by 2 bases, 7 bases remained unmatched. This clonotype has a count of ten or more. MiXCR, run by TCRdb on the PCR reads, gives a single entry per CDR3 protein. The sample has 60,000 to 70,000 distinct CDR3 sequences, 15% to 20% seen once. Specimen: naive CD8+ T cells from blood, with Jurkat cell RNA spiked in. Subset in this sample: FACS-sorted CD8+CD4-CCR7+CD45RA+ naive T cells. The sequence was obtained from a human donor in good health. Some libraries in this study had Jurkat cell RNA spiked in. The chain couples TRBV28 to TRBJ2-1, with 9 nucleotides matching TRBD2. CDR3 nucleotides: TGTGCCAGCAGTCCCTGGACTAGCGAGACCTACAATGAGCAGTTCTTC. It is translated as CASSPWTSETYNEQFF.